This is a list of T cell receptor beta chains from one sample in a study of B cell selection in AIRE deficiency. Assay: immunoSEQ multiplex PCR; the TCRdb copy retains only in-frame clones and omits some. The table shows 20,000 or so clones, with around 90% occurring only once. The sample taken for sequencing was CD4+CD25+ Tregs sorted from PBMCs. These receptors originate from a human donor in good health. Both conserved end residues are part of each CDR3. The order of the fields is CDR3 protein, CDR3 DNA, V gene, clone size, D gene, CDR3 length, J gene. The D gene is left open where the match is weak. Clone size appears in some rows only: once, few, many, or a class for an expanded clone.

cdr3_aa: CASSEGQGGELFF
cdr3_nt: TGCGCCAGCAGTGAGGGTCAGGGAGGGGAGCTGTTTTTT
v_call: TRBV10-1
clone_size: -
d_call: -
cdr3_length: 13
j_call: TRBJ2-2

cdr3_aa: CASSLDSTGTDGYTF
cdr3_nt: TGTGCCAGCAGTTTAGATTCAACAGGGACGGATGGCTACACCTTC
v_call: TRBV28
clone_size: -
d_call: -
cdr3_length: 15
j_call: TRBJ1-2

cdr3_aa: CASSLTGTGDGYTF
cdr3_nt: TGTGCCAGCAGCCTTACCGGGACAGGGGATGGCTACACCTTC
v_call: TRBV6-5
clone_size: few
d_call: TRBD1
cdr3_length: 14
j_call: TRBJ1-2

cdr3_aa: CASSLRTSGRGHTDTQYF
cdr3_nt: TGTGCCAGCAGCCTAAGGACTAGCGGGAGAGGACACACAGATACGCAGTATTTT
v_call: TRBV7-3
clone_size: -
d_call: TRBD2
cdr3_length: 18
j_call: TRBJ2-3

cdr3_aa: CASRLRGGREQYF
cdr3_nt: TGTGCCAGCAGGCTACGGGGGGGCAGGGAGCAGTACTTC
v_call: TRBV6-6
clone_size: -
d_call: TRBD2
cdr3_length: 13
j_call: TRBJ2-7

cdr3_aa: CASSYWTSGAGEQYF
cdr3_nt: TGTGCCAGCAGTTATTGGACTAGCGGAGCGGGCGAGCAGTACTTC
v_call: TRBV6-5
clone_size: -
d_call: TRBD2
cdr3_length: 15
j_call: TRBJ2-7

cdr3_aa: CSPGGDTTTDTQYF
cdr3_nt: TGCAGCCCCGGGGGGGACACAACCACAGATACGCAGTATTTT
v_call: TRBV29-1
clone_size: -
d_call: TRBD2
cdr3_length: 14
j_call: TRBJ2-3

cdr3_aa: CSVETVRADTQYF
cdr3_nt: TGCAGCGTTGAAACAGTTAGGGCAGATACGCAGTATTTT
v_call: TRBV29-1
clone_size: -
d_call: -
cdr3_length: 13
j_call: TRBJ2-3

cdr3_aa: CASSLDGPYGYTF
cdr3_nt: TGCGCCAGCAGCTTGGACGGTCCCTATGGCTACACCTTC
v_call: TRBV5-1
clone_size: -
d_call: -
cdr3_length: 13
j_call: TRBJ1-2

cdr3_aa: CASSQELRANTEAFF
cdr3_nt: TGTGCCAGCAGCCAAGAGTTAAGGGCTAACACTGAAGCTTTCTTT
v_call: TRBV4-2
clone_size: -
d_call: -
cdr3_length: 15
j_call: TRBJ1-1

cdr3_aa: CASSFVPSGDTQYF
cdr3_nt: TGTGCCAGCAGTTTCGTGCCCTCCGGAGATACGCAGTATTTT
v_call: TRBV28
clone_size: -
d_call: -
cdr3_length: 14
j_call: TRBJ2-3

cdr3_aa: CASRKREIAGEQYF
cdr3_nt: TGTGCCAGCAGAAAGCGGGAAATAGCAGGGGAGCAGTACTTC
v_call: TRBV27
clone_size: -
d_call: TRBD2
cdr3_length: 14
j_call: TRBJ2-7

cdr3_aa: CASSVGGGAKETQYF
cdr3_nt: TGTGCCAGCAGTGTGGGCGGGGGGGCCAAAGAGACCCAGTACTTC
v_call: TRBV6-4
clone_size: -
d_call: TRBD2
cdr3_length: 15
j_call: TRBJ2-5

cdr3_aa: CASSGGDTSYGYTF
cdr3_nt: TGTGCCAGTAGTGGAGGGGACACATCCTATGGCTACACCTTC
v_call: TRBV19
clone_size: -
d_call: -
cdr3_length: 14
j_call: TRBJ1-2

cdr3_aa: CASSQERYTDTQYF
cdr3_nt: TGTGCCAGCAGCCAAGAACGGTACACAGATACGCAGTATTTT
v_call: TRBV4-2
clone_size: -
d_call: -
cdr3_length: 14
j_call: TRBJ2-3

cdr3_aa: CASSRGRSEQFF
cdr3_nt: TGTGCCAGCAGCCGGGGACGCTCTGAGCAGTTCTTC
v_call: TRBV5-6
clone_size: -
d_call: -
cdr3_length: 12
j_call: TRBJ2-1

cdr3_aa: CASSRGTTTGLTYEQYF
cdr3_nt: TGTGCCAGCAGCAGAGGTACAACGACAGGCCTAACCTACGAGCAGTACTTC
v_call: TRBV7-8
clone_size: -
d_call: -
cdr3_length: 17
j_call: TRBJ2-7

cdr3_aa: CASSYRDGNQPQHF
cdr3_nt: TGTGCCAGTAGCTATAGGGACGGCAATCAGCCCCAGCATTTT
v_call: TRBV19
clone_size: once
d_call: -
cdr3_length: 14
j_call: TRBJ1-5

cdr3_aa: CASSPRGPAGYGYTF
cdr3_nt: TGTGCCAGCAGCCCAAGGGGGCCTGCCGGCTATGGCTACACCTTC
v_call: TRBV6-6
clone_size: -
d_call: TRBD1
cdr3_length: 15
j_call: TRBJ1-2

cdr3_aa: CASSQDLAGVYSGANVLTF
cdr3_nt: TGCGCCAGCAGCCAAGATCTAGCGGGAGTTTACTCTGGGGCCAACGTCCTGACTTTC
v_call: TRBV4-1
clone_size: once
d_call: TRBD2
cdr3_length: 19
j_call: TRBJ2-6

cdr3_aa: CASKGLDTDTQYF
cdr3_nt: TGTGCCAGCAAAGGGTTAGACACAGATACGCAGTATTTT
v_call: TRBV7-6
clone_size: -
d_call: -
cdr3_length: 13
j_call: TRBJ2-3

cdr3_aa: CSVAGGANYGYTF
cdr3_nt: TGCAGCGTTGCCGGGGGCGCTAACTATGGCTACACCTTC
v_call: TRBV29-1
clone_size: -
d_call: -
cdr3_length: 13
j_call: TRBJ1-2

cdr3_aa: CASKVNNEQFF
cdr3_nt: TGTGCCAGTAAGGTCAACAATGAGCAGTTCTTC
v_call: TRBV19
clone_size: -
d_call: -
cdr3_length: 11
j_call: TRBJ2-1

cdr3_aa: CASSFYEGNEKLFF
cdr3_nt: TGTGCCAGCAGCTTCTATGAGGGGAATGAAAAACTGTTTTTT
v_call: TRBV5-5
clone_size: once
d_call: -
cdr3_length: 14
j_call: TRBJ1-4

cdr3_aa: CAISEPGHGTYNEQFF
cdr3_nt: TGTGCCATCAGTGAGCCGGGACACGGAACCTACAATGAGCAGTTCTTC
v_call: TRBV10-3
clone_size: -
d_call: -
cdr3_length: 16
j_call: TRBJ2-1

cdr3_aa: CASSLDVDEQFF
cdr3_nt: TGTGCCAGCAGCTTAGACGTAGACGAGCAGTTCTTC
v_call: TRBV7-2
clone_size: once
d_call: -
cdr3_length: 12
j_call: TRBJ2-1

cdr3_aa: CASSLEFQETQYF
cdr3_nt: TGTGCCAGCAGCTTGGAATTCCAAGAGACCCAGTACTTC
v_call: TRBV5-4
clone_size: -
d_call: -
cdr3_length: 13
j_call: TRBJ2-5

cdr3_aa: CASSYGTGSGGYTF
cdr3_nt: TGTGCCAGCAGTTACGGGACAGGGTCGGGGGGCTACACCTTC
v_call: TRBV6-6
clone_size: -
d_call: TRBD1
cdr3_length: 14
j_call: TRBJ1-2

cdr3_aa: CASSTDSARQPQHF
cdr3_nt: TGTGCCAGCAGCACTGACAGTGCCCGTCAGCCCCAGCATTTT
v_call: TRBV6-5
clone_size: -
d_call: -
cdr3_length: 14
j_call: TRBJ1-5

cdr3_aa: CASSFPRLAGVWKQETQYF
cdr3_nt: TGTGCCAGCAGCTTCCCCAGACTAGCGGGAGTTTGGAAGCAAGAGACCCAGTACTTC
v_call: TRBV7-9
clone_size: -
d_call: TRBD2
cdr3_length: 19
j_call: TRBJ2-5

cdr3_aa: CASSPKFEEQYF
cdr3_nt: TGTGCCAGCTCACCGAAGTTTGAAGAGCAGTACTTC
v_call: TRBV18
clone_size: -
d_call: -
cdr3_length: 12
j_call: TRBJ2-7

cdr3_aa: CASSLAARAEQHF
cdr3_nt: TGTGCCAGCAGCTTAGCGGCAAGGGCCGAGCAGCACTTC
v_call: TRBV7-9
clone_size: -
d_call: -
cdr3_length: 13
j_call: TRBJ2-7

cdr3_aa: CASPSRPSGSMKQFF
cdr3_nt: TGTGCCAGCCCAAGCAGACCTAGCGGGAGTATGAAGCAGTTCTTC
v_call: TRBV6-1
clone_size: -
d_call: TRBD2
cdr3_length: 15
j_call: TRBJ2-1

cdr3_aa: CASSEDRGTDTQYF
cdr3_nt: TGTGCCAGCAGTGAAGACAGGGGTACAGATACGCAGTATTTT
v_call: TRBV2
clone_size: once
d_call: TRBD1
cdr3_length: 14
j_call: TRBJ2-3

cdr3_aa: CASSLDWAGGSYEQYF
cdr3_nt: TGTGCCAGCAGCTTAGATTGGGCCGGGGGATCCTACGAGCAGTACTTC
v_call: TRBV7-2
clone_size: -
d_call: -
cdr3_length: 16
j_call: TRBJ2-7

cdr3_aa: CASSVGGVAKNIQYF
cdr3_nt: TGTGCCAGCAGCGTAGGGGGGGTAGCCAAAAACATTCAGTACTTC
v_call: TRBV9
clone_size: -
d_call: -
cdr3_length: 15
j_call: TRBJ2-4

cdr3_aa: CASSYGGREGYTF
cdr3_nt: TGTGCCAGCAGTTATGGGGGTCGGGAAGGCTACACCTTC
v_call: TRBV6-5
clone_size: -
d_call: -
cdr3_length: 13
j_call: TRBJ1-2

cdr3_aa: CASSFPGLRAGGADTQYF
cdr3_nt: TGTGCCAGCAGCTTCCCAGGCTTGCGGGCCGGGGGCGCAGATACGCAGTATTTT
v_call: TRBV7-2
clone_size: -
d_call: -
cdr3_length: 18
j_call: TRBJ2-3

cdr3_aa: CASLLQGLTNEKLFF
cdr3_nt: TGTGCCAGCCTGTTACAGGGGCTTACTAATGAAAAACTGTTTTTT
v_call: TRBV2
clone_size: -
d_call: TRBD1
cdr3_length: 15
j_call: TRBJ1-4

cdr3_aa: CASSLVNPGGNTEAFF
cdr3_nt: TGTGCCAGCAGCTTAGTTAATCCAGGGGGGAACACTGAAGCTTTCTTT
v_call: TRBV11-2
clone_size: -
d_call: TRBD1
cdr3_length: 16
j_call: TRBJ1-1

cdr3_aa: CASSPPYLGRNNQPQHF
cdr3_nt: TGTGCCAGCTCACCACCTTATCTGGGCCGAAACAATCAGCCCCAGCATTTT
v_call: TRBV18
clone_size: -
d_call: -
cdr3_length: 17
j_call: TRBJ1-5

cdr3_aa: CASSPPGLAGFGELFF
cdr3_nt: TGTGCCAGCAGTCCCCCGGGACTAGCGGGATTCGGGGAGCTGTTTTTT
v_call: TRBV27
clone_size: once
d_call: TRBD2
cdr3_length: 16
j_call: TRBJ2-2

cdr3_aa: CASSFGQGAGNTIYF
cdr3_nt: TGTGCCAGCAGTTTCGGACAGGGGGCAGGAAACACCATATATTTT
v_call: TRBV6-6
clone_size: -
d_call: TRBD1
cdr3_length: 15
j_call: TRBJ1-3

cdr3_aa: CASSRRLAEGDYGYTF
cdr3_nt: TGTGCCAGCAGCCGACGCCTAGCAGAAGGAGACTATGGCTACACCTTC
v_call: TRBV7-8
clone_size: once
d_call: -
cdr3_length: 16
j_call: TRBJ1-2

cdr3_aa: CASSLGPSWTEAFF
cdr3_nt: TGTGCCAGCAGTCTTGGGCCGAGCTGGACTGAAGCTTTCTTT
v_call: TRBV6-5
clone_size: -
d_call: -
cdr3_length: 14
j_call: TRBJ1-1

cdr3_aa: CASSLLPHNEQFF
cdr3_nt: TGTGCCAGCAGCTTACTACCCCACAATGAGCAGTTCTTC
v_call: TRBV7-2
clone_size: -
d_call: -
cdr3_length: 13
j_call: TRBJ2-1

cdr3_aa: CASSLRDSNYGYTF
cdr3_nt: TGTGCCAGCAGTTTACGGGACAGTAACTATGGCTACACCTTC
v_call: TRBV2
clone_size: -
d_call: TRBD1
cdr3_length: 14
j_call: TRBJ1-2

cdr3_aa: CASSQDPLAGYTDTQYF
cdr3_nt: TGTGCCAGCAGCCAAGATCCACTAGCGGGGTACACAGATACGCAGTATTTT
v_call: TRBV4-2
clone_size: -
d_call: TRBD2
cdr3_length: 17
j_call: TRBJ2-3

cdr3_aa: CASSLVRTDTQYF
cdr3_nt: TGTGCCAGCAGCTTGGTCAGAACAGATACGCAGTATTTT
v_call: TRBV5-4
clone_size: -
d_call: -
cdr3_length: 13
j_call: TRBJ2-3